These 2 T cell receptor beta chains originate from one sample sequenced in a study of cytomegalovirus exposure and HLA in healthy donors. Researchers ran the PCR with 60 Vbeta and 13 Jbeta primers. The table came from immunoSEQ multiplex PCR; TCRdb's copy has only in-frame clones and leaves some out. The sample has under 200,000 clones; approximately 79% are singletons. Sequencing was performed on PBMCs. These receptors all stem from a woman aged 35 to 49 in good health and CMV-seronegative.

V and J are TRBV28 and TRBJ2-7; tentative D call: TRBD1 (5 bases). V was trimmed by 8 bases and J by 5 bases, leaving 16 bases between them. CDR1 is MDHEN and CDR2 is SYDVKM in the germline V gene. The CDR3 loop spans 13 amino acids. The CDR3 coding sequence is TGTGCCAGCCGTCTCCAGGGTAGAGACGAGCAGTACTTC. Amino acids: CASRLQGRDEQYF.

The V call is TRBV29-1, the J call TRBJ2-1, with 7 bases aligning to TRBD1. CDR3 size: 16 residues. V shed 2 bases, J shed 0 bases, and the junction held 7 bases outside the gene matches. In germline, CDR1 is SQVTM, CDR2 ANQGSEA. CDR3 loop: CSVENPDRSSYNEQFF. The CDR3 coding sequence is TGCAGCGTTGAAAACCCGGACAGGAGCTCCTACAATGAGCAGTTCTTC.